This is a list of T cell receptor beta chains from one sample in a study of regulatory T cells in long-lasting Graves disease. TCRdb recomputed calls from the multiplex PCR reads with MiXCR, one row per CDR3 protein. The sample has 360,000 or so distinct CDR3 sequences; around 15% are singletons. This sample was shared with a second study, whose subject was T cells in Graves' hyperthyroidism and ophthalmopathy.

Specimen: peripheral blood mononuclear cells (PBMCs), collected at new diagnosis, from a patient treated with antithyroid drugs. The origin of the receptors is a woman under 30 with Graves disease. Each CDR3 is given with its conserved first and last residue. D genes are given only for firm matches. Some rows mark clone size as missing; the rest say once, few, many or name a class of expanded clone.

v_gene	abundance	j_gene	d_gene	len	CDR3aa	CDR3nt
TRBV6-5	few	TRBJ1-3	TRBD1	16	CASSYDRGDSGNTIYF	TGTGCCAGCAGTTACGACAGGGGAGACTCTGGAAACACCATATATTTT
TRBV27	few	TRBJ2-7	-	14	CASSPSRPDYEQYF	TGTGCCAGCAGCCCTAGTCGGCCAGACTACGAGCAGTACTTC
TRBV3-1	many	TRBJ2-5	-	12	CASSSGRETQYF	TGTGCCAGCAGCTCCGGTCGGGAGACCCAGTACTTC
TRBV20-1	-	TRBJ1-6	TRBD1	16	CSARGGMTGKNSPLHF	TGCAGTGCTAGGGGGGGTATGACAGGGAAGAATTCACCCCTCCACTTT
TRBV5-1	-	TRBJ2-3	-	14	CASSLTGTTDTQYF	TGCGCCAGCAGCTTGACAGGGACCACAGATACGCAGTATTTT
TRBV7-2	-	TRBJ2-3	TRBD2	16	CASSSGGRGGTDTQYF	TGTGCCAGCAGTAGCGGGGGAAGGGGTGGCACAGATACGCAGTATTTT
TRBV3-1	many	TRBJ2-2	-	16	CASSQRGGAGTGELFF	TGTGCCAGCAGCCAAAGGGGGGGCGCAGGCACCGGGGAGCTGTTTTTT
TRBV12-5	many	TRBJ1-1	-	18	CASGLKHGTLGGNTEAFF	TGTGCTAGTGGTTTGAAACATGGGACCCTCGGCGGGAACACTGAAGCTTTCTTT
TRBV18	many	TRBJ2-7	-	15	CASSPPTAETYEQYF	TGTGCCAGCTCACCACCCACAGCTGAAACCTACGAGCAGTACTTC
TRBV7-6	many	TRBJ2-1	TRBD2	15	CASSLSGGSGNEQFF	TGTGCCAGCAGCCTGAGCGGGGGCTCCGGCAATGAGCAGTTCTTC
TRBV12-3/TRBV12-4	-	TRBJ1-2	-	12	CASSPNRVGYTF	TGTGCCAGCAGTCCTAACAGGGTCGGCTACACCTTC
TRBV6-2/TRBV6-3	many	TRBJ2-7	-	15	CASSYSGDNSYEQYF	TGTGCCAGCAGTTATTCAGGAGACAACTCCTACGAGCAGTACTTC
TRBV9	few	TRBJ2-2	TRBD2	17	CASTPGGGLAATGELFF	TGTGCCAGCACCCCCGGAGGAGGCCTAGCGGCCACCGGGGAGCTGTTTTTT
TRBV7-9	many	TRBJ2-1	-	14	CASSSLRTDNEQFF	TGTGCCAGCAGCTCGTTACGGACGGACAATGAGCAGTTCTTC
TRBV29-1	-	TRBJ1-2	-	11	CSVESGYGYTF	TGCAGCGTCGAAAGCGGGTATGGCTACACCTTC
TRBV9	few	TRBJ2-1	-	15	CASSVGGFGANEQFF	TGTGCCAGCAGCGTAGGGGGCTTTGGGGCCAATGAGCAGTTCTTC
TRBV11-2	many	TRBJ1-2	-	14	CASSLNTGKDGYTF	TGTGCCAGCAGCTTAAACACAGGGAAGGATGGCTACACCTTC
TRBV7-9	-	TRBJ1-4	TRBD1	14	CASSLEGGGEKLFF	TGTGCCAGCAGTTTAGAGGGAGGGGGCGAAAAACTGTTTTTT
TRBV6-1	-	TRBJ2-3	-	16	CASTFGWGIVSDTQYF	TGTGCCAGCACCTTCGGGTGGGGGATCGTCTCAGATACGCAGTATTTT
TRBV9	-	TRBJ1-6	-	16	CASSADSPRDNSPLHF	TGTGCCAGCAGCGCCGACTCCCCTAGGGATAATTCACCCCTCCACTTT